The 10 T cell receptor beta chains given below trace back to one sample, sequenced in a study of blood T cells in healthy people across ages. A J-beta primer mix and a sample-barcoded 5' primer were used in a second PCR of about 7 to 12 cycles. TCRdb reprocessed the 5' RACE reads with MiXCR, giving one entry per CDR3 protein. The data contain hundreds of thousands of distinct CDR3 sequences, approximately 59% of them singletons. The source material was blood. The receptors derive from a man aged 55 to 70 in good health.

The chain recombines TRBV6-1 with TRBJ2-3, with 9 nucleotides matching TRBD2. The CDR3 contains 16 residues. Germline V gene sequence: CDR1 MNHNS, CDR2 SASEGT. The V and J ends lost 7 bases and 4 bases, in that order; junction bases with no gene match: 12. CDR3 nucleotides: TGTGCCAGCACTCCCATGAGGCTAGCGGGGTCAGATACGCAGTATTTT. Translated, it gives CASTPMRLAGSDTQYF.

This CDR3 reads CASSYGGQTYGYTF. The CDR3 coding sequence is TGTGCCAGCAGTTACGGGGGACAGACGTATGGCTACACCTTC. The genes are TRBV6-5 and TRBJ1-2; the match to TRBD1 covers 7 bases. V lost 2 bases, J lost 5 bases, and 5 bases stayed unmatched. Germline CDR1 is MNHEY and CDR2 is SVGAGI. CDR3 size: 14 residues.

The chain couples TRBV10-2 to TRBJ2-2, with TRBD1 as a possible D gene (5 bases). Deletions cut 6 bases from V and 2 bases from J, with 16 bases between. In germline, CDR1 is WSHSY, CDR2 SAAADI. The CDR3 consists of 16 residues. CDR3: CASSKRRARNTGELFF. The CDR3 nucleotides read TGCGCCAGCAGCAAACGCAGGGCAAGAAACACCGGGGAGCTGTTTTTT.

This clonotype occurred a few times. At one end the junction does not follow the germline gene, possibly because of a read error. The chain combines TRBV7-9 with TRBJ2-1; possible D gene TRBD2, 7 bases. Germline CDR1 SEHNR, CDR2 FQNEAQ (reference sequence). The CDR3 contains 13 residues. In nucleotides, the CDR3 is TGTGCTAGCAGCTTAGGGGGACTAACTGAGCAGTTCTTC. Amino acids: CASSLGGLTEQFF.

This clonotype has more than one count but fewer than ten. The chain couples TRBV20-1 to TRBJ1-1; 12 bases fit TRBD1. The CDR3 extends over 13 amino acids. With V trimmed by 6 bases and J by 5 bases, 4 bases remained unmatched. The V gene's germline CDR1 is DFQATT and CDR2 SNEGSKA (reference sequence). The CDR3 sequence is CSAGQGAYTEAFF. As DNA, the CDR3 is TGCAGTGCGGGACAGGGGGCGTATACTGAAGCTTTCTTT.

This clonotype has a handful of counts. The V gene is TRBV7-9, the J gene TRBJ1-2; D gene ambiguous. V lost 5 bases, J lost 6 bases, and 16 bases lay in between. This CDR3 region has 14 residues. Germline V lookup: CDR1 SEHNR, CDR2 FQNEAQ (reference sequence). As DNA, the CDR3 is TGTGCCAGCAGCCTCCGCCGGCAGGCACATGGCTACACCTTC. Translated: CASSLRRQAHGYTF. Supplemented by reference TRBV7-9 and TRBJ1-2, the full variable domain reads DTGVSQNPRHKITKRGQNVTFRCDPISEHNRLYWYRQTLGQGPEFLTYFQNEAQLEKSRLLSDRFSAERPKGSFSTLEIQRTEQGDSAMYLCASSLRRQAHGYTFGSGTRLTVV.

The V call is TRBV6-1, the J call TRBJ1-2, with TRBD1 matching 12 bases. Germline loops: CDR1 MNHNS, CDR2 SASEGT. The CDR3 is 15 residues long. Trimming took 5 bases from V and 6 from J; bases not matched to a gene: 7. The CDR3 is CASSPRDRGPNGYTF. In DNA, the CDR3 is TGTGCCAGCAGTCCGCGGGACAGGGGGCCAAATGGCTACACCTTC.

The count of this clonotype is one. The chain couples TRBV14 to TRBJ1-2; maybe TRBD1 (5 bases). The CDR3 spans 15 residues. V lost 1 base, J lost 3 bases, and 12 bases lay in between. From germline, CDR1 is SGHDN and CDR2 FVKESK. The CDR3 loop is CASSQGHGGHYGYTF. In DNA form, the CDR3 reads TGTGCCAGCAGCCAAGGGCATGGGGGTCACTATGGCTACACCTTC.

This chain links TRBV28 with TRBJ1-2; maybe TRBD1 (6 bases). V shed 6 bases and J shed 4 bases, with 15 bases lying between them. There are 14 residues in the CDR3. CDR1 and CDR2 (germline): MDHEN, SYDVKM. The CDR3 protein is CASRFSLGGYGYTF. The CDR3 bases are TGTGCCAGCAGGTTCTCCTTAGGGGGCTATGGCTACACCTTC.

V and J are TRBV7-8 and TRBJ1-1, with 8 bases fitting TRBD1. V gave up 2 bases and J gave up 4 bases; unmatched junction bases: 12. This CDR3 spans 17 amino acids. Germline V lookup: CDR1 SGHVS, CDR2 FQNEAQ. The DNA for the CDR3 is TGTGCCAGCAGCTTACTCGGACAGGGAGGGAGAGCCACTGAAGCTTTCTTT. It codes for CASSLLGQGGRATEAFF. Using reference TRBV7-8 and TRBJ1-1 for the parts outside the CDR3, the full variable domain is GAGVSQSPRYKVAKRGQDVALRCDPISGHVSLFWYQQALGQGPEFLTYFQNEAQLDKSGLPSDRFFAERPEGSVSTLKIQRTQQEDSAVYLCASSLLGQGGRATEAFFGQGTRLTVV.